This paragraph covers one T cell receptor beta chain sequence. Which antigen it targets is not known. The record has no base qualities; no much larger clone is one base away. This sample is part of a study of blood T cell repertoires in COVID-19 (TCRdb year 2020). A note on the overall study: Collaborator samples came from the United States, Italy and Spain and covered acute and convalescent phases of COVID-19. The material from the prospective study consisted of cDNA or gDNA derived from T cells, B-cell-depleted T cells, or PBMCs. Deeply sampled blood TCRbeta repertoires from subjects exposed to, actively infected with, or recovered from COVID-19 were included in the dataset. A freely available public database, intended as a resource for researchers studying the immune response to SARS-CoV-2, is where the repertoires were released. The samples were drawn from the first 160 participants of the ongoing ImmuneRACE study and from 1,254 subjects provided by 6 global collaborators. The sample metadata nearly always contained a de-identified subject ID, COVID-19 status, age in years and sex. HLA class I and class II types, where available, came from metadata supplied by the sample provider rather than from assay-based typing. Study-wide findings and limitations: The amount of clinical and demographic metadata varied by source and participant and was provided uncurated.

The immunoSEQ Assay, a bias-controlled multiplex PCR, was used to amplify TCRbeta CDR3 regions from genomic DNA. The authors processed their data as follows. Nucleated cell counts per sample were estimated from amplification of reference gene primers within the assay. Sequence reads were collapsed and filtered to measure the absolute abundance of every unique TCRbeta CDR3 rearrangement. For each sample, productive Simpson clonality was calculated by taking the square root of Simpson's diversity index across productive rearrangements. TCRdb holds this immuneACCESS table with in-frame rearrangements only. Some clones are missing; in checked studies, unresolved V genes explain under half, and the rest has no known cause. V, J and clone size were drawn from that table, and D and trimming were deduced from the DNA. The sample table holds roughly 40,000 clones, of which around 83% were seen once. The ten largest account for about 25% of the sample.

Whole blood was collected in K2EDTA tubes by collaborating institutions according to the institutions' own protocols. For TCRbeta analysis, collaborators shipped samples in one of three forms: frozen whole blood, isolated PBMCs, or DNA extracted from either of those sample types. Sequences LNHDA (CDR1) and SQIVND (CDR2) are obtained from the germline V gene (reference sequence). The V end loses 6 bases and the J end loses 8 bases, and a stretch of 19 bases separates them. The CDR3 numbers 14 residues from cysteine through phenylalanine. Of the read, only the CDR3 DNA is kept; its 42 bases are in frame from base 1.

The sequencing input was peripheral blood. The TCR originated in a human donor with acute or convalescent COVID-19. The donor label of this sample is uncertain. This chain is built from TRBV19 and TRBJ1-2; a weak D assignment points to TRBD1 (6 bases agree). CDR3 reads: CASRGDQGIGGYTF. The DNA sequence is TGTGCCAGTAGAGGAGATCAGGGGATCGGAGGCTACACCTTC.